These T cell receptor beta chains were read from a single sample in a study of cytomegalovirus exposure and HLA in healthy donors. Clones were read by immunoSEQ multiplex PCR, and TCRdb kept only the in-frame ones, dropping some. The sample has about 72,000 clones; approximately 80% are singletons. The source material was PBMCs. The source of these receptors is a human donor in good health. CDR3s include the opening cysteine and the closing phenylalanine or tryptophan. The D gene is left open where the match is weak. Clone size is shown for a subset of rows, as once, few, many or a class of expanded clone.

v_gene,j_gene,abundance,d_gene,CDR3nt,CDR3aa
TRBV6-5,TRBJ1-2,once,TRBD1,TGTGCCAGCAGTCCCCGGGACAGTGGCTACACCTTC,CASSPRDSGYTF
TRBV10-3,TRBJ2-7,NA,NA,TGTGCCATCAGTGAGTCGAGAGGGCCTTCCTACGAGCAGTACTTC,CAISESRGPSYEQYF
TRBV19,TRBJ2-4,once,TRBD2,TGTGCCAGTAGTCGCGTCAGCGGAGCGGGGGAAAAAAACATTCAGTACTTC,CASSRVSGAGEKNIQYF
TRBV5-1,TRBJ2-2,NA,NA,TGCGCCAGCAGCTTGGTAGGGGGAACCGGGGAGCTGTTTTTT,CASSLVGGTGELFF
TRBV4-3,TRBJ1-1,NA,TRBD1,TGCGCCAGCAGCCAAGATCTCCTGGGGACAGGGAGTATGAACACTGAAGCTTTCTTT,CASSQDLLGTGSMNTEAFF
TRBV7-9,TRBJ1-3,few,NA,TGTGCCAGCAGCTCGACGAGGACAGCTGGAAACACCATATATTTT,CASSSTRTAGNTIYF
TRBV9,TRBJ2-1,few,NA,TGTGCCAGCAGCGCAGGGGCGGCCTCCTACAATGAGCAGTTCTTC,CASSAGAASYNEQFF
TRBV5-1,TRBJ1-2,NA,TRBD1,TGCGCCAGCAGCTTGGTACAGGGGGGTGGCTATGGCTACACCTTC,CASSLVQGGGYGYTF
TRBV6-4,TRBJ2-1,once,TRBD2,TGTGCCAGCAGCGCCCAGGGAGCGGGGAAGTTGAATGAGCAGTTCTTC,CASSAQGAGKLNEQFF
TRBV5-1,TRBJ1-4,NA,NA,TGCGCCAGCAGCTGGGGGAGTGGGGGGGTTGAAAAACTGTTTTTT,CASSWGSGGVEKLFF
TRBV5-4,TRBJ1-1,NA,NA,TGTGCCAGCAGCTTGATGGCAGGGGCGAACACTGAAGCTTTCTTT,CASSLMAGANTEAFF
TRBV10-3,TRBJ1-2,NA,NA,TGTGCCATCAGTGCTGGACAGCTAGATTCGTATGGCTACCCCTTC,CAISAGQLDSYGYPF
TRBV6-1,TRBJ1-5,NA,NA,TGTGCCAGCAGTCGAGGGTGGGATCAGCCCCAGCATTTT,CASSRGWDQPQHF
TRBV5-6,TRBJ2-3,NA,TRBD1,TGTGCCAGCAGCTCGGGGGACAGGCCTAGCACAGATACGCAGTATTTT,CASSSGDRPSTDTQYF
TRBV5-1,TRBJ1-1,NA,NA,TGCGCCAGCAGCCGAGGGAATCCGGACACTGAAGCTTTCTTT,CASSRGNPDTEAFF
TRBV7-8,TRBJ1-6,NA,TRBD1,TGTGCCAGCAGCTGGGAGGACAGGGGGAATTCACCCCTCCACTTT,CASSWEDRGNSPLHF
TRBV5-6,TRBJ1-2,NA,NA,TGTGCCAGCAGCTCAGGAACCCAGACAGTGAACTATGGCTACACCTTC,CASSSGTQTVNYGYTF
TRBV5-4,TRBJ2-5,NA,TRBD1,TGTGCCAGCAGCCTGGACCTGGACAGGGACATAGAGACCCAGTACTTC,CASSLDLDRDIETQYF
TRBV18,TRBJ1-4,NA,TRBD1,TGTGCCAGCTCACCCGGGACAGGAACTAATGAAAAACTGTTTTTT,CASSPGTGTNEKLFF
TRBV27,TRBJ2-7,NA,TRBD2,TGTGCCAGCAGTCCTCGACTAGCGGGGCCCCTCGTCGAGCAGTACTTC,CASSPRLAGPLVEQYF
TRBV28,TRBJ1-1,once,NA,TGTGCCAGCAGTCCCCCTCCGGGAAGTGAAGCTTTCTTT,CASSPPPGSEAFF
TRBV10-1,TRBJ1-6,NA,NA,TGCGCCAGCAGTGAAGCAGGGAATTCACCCCTCCACTTT,CASSEAGNSPLHF
TRBV6-6,TRBJ1-1,NA,NA,TGTGCCAGCGGGCGCGACACTGAAGCTTTCTTT,CASGRDTEAFF
TRBV18,TRBJ1-1,once,TRBD1,TGTGCCAGCTCACCGCTCCCAGGGGGTACCGAAGCTTTCTTT,CASSPLPGGTEAFF
TRBV5-4,TRBJ2-2,NA,NA,TGTGCCAGCAGCTTAGACTCGAGGGGGGGGCTGTTTTTT,CASSLDSRGGLFF
TRBV7-2,TRBJ1-6,NA,NA,TGTGCCAGCAGCTTCGAGACAATTGGCGATTCACCCCTCCACTTT,CASSFETIGDSPLHF
TRBV19,TRBJ2-3,few,NA,TGTGCCAGTAGTGCTTTCGGGGGTAGCACAGATACGCAGTATTTT,CASSAFGGSTDTQYF
TRBV29-1,TRBJ1-1,NA,NA,TGCAGCGTGAGACTTTCCGGGACAGAAGCTTTCTTT,CSVRLSGTEAFF
TRBV7-2,TRBJ2-5,NA,TRBD2,TGTGCCAGCAGCTTCCAGCGGGGGGCGCAAGAGACCCGGTACTTC,CASSFQRGAQETRYF
TRBV19,TRBJ1-4,NA,NA,TGTGCCAGTAGTTCCTCACACGCAACTAATGAAAAACTGTTTTTT,CASSSSHATNEKLFF
TRBV5-1,TRBJ2-3,NA,NA,TGCGCCAGCAGCTTAGTTGCGGACACAGATACGCAGTATTTT,CASSLVADTDTQYF
TRBV5-4,TRBJ1-1,NA,NA,TGTGCCAGCAGCTTGGCGGGGGGCTTCACTGAAGCTTTCTTT,CASSLAGGFTEAFF
TRBV4-1,TRBJ2-4,NA,TRBD2,TGCGCCAGCAGCCAAATACTAGCGGGGGGGCCGGCCAAAAACATTCAGTACTTC,CASSQILAGGPAKNIQYF
TRBV10-1,TRBJ2-3,NA,TRBD2,TGCGCCAGCAGTGGCAGCGCTAGCGGGGGGCACACAGATACGCAGTATTTT,CASSGSASGGHTDTQYF
TRBV7-9,TRBJ2-7,NA,TRBD1,TGTGCCAGCAAATCGACAGGGTCCTACGAGCAGTACTTC,CASKSTGSYEQYF
TRBV19,TRBJ2-2,NA,NA,TGTGCCAGTACCCCAAACGGAGCCGGGGAGCTGTTTTTT,CASTPNGAGELFF
TRBV5-4,TRBJ2-5,NA,TRBD2,TGTGCCAGCAGCAAGCCGAATAGCGGGGTGCCATCTGGGGAGACCCAGTACTTC,CASSKPNSGVPSGETQYF
TRBV7-9,TRBJ2-3,once,NA,TGTGCCAGCAGCTTAGGGGCAGGGCAAGCAGATACGCAGTATTTT,CASSLGAGQADTQYF
TRBV5-1,TRBJ2-1,NA,TRBD1,TGCGCCAGCAGCCTTGGGACAGCTAACAATGAGCAGTTCTTC,CASSLGTANNEQFF
TRBV14,TRBJ1-4,NA,NA,TGTGCCAGCAGCCAAGACAGGGGTTGGAATGAAAAACTGTTTTTT,CASSQDRGWNEKLFF
TRBV2,TRBJ2-2,NA,NA,TGTGCCAGCAGTGGACAGACAGGCTACTCCGGGGAGCTGTTTTTT,CASSGQTGYSGELFF
TRBV27,TRBJ1-1,NA,NA,TGTGCCAGCACTCAGCGAGTCGAGGGGGCTGAAGCTTTCTTT,CASTQRVEGAEAFF
TRBV9,TRBJ2-3,NA,TRBD2,TGTGCCAGCAGCCAGGGCGGGGGGACGACAGATACGCAGTATTTT,CASSQGGGTTDTQYF
TRBV6-1,TRBJ1-5,few,TRBD1,TGTGCCAGCAGTGGACAGGGGCCCGGTGGAAATCAGCCCCAGCATTTT,CASSGQGPGGNQPQHF
TRBV5-1,TRBJ1-3,NA,NA,TGCGCCAGCAGCTTGGCTGGAGACGGAAACACCATATATTTT,CASSLAGDGNTIYF
TRBV18,TRBJ1-2,NA,NA,TGTGCCAGCTCACCACCAAGAGGAGGCGTGGGTGGCTACACCTTC,CASSPPRGGVGGYTF
TRBV2,TRBJ2-5,NA,NA,TGTGCCAGCCGGGGGAGGGAGACCCAGTACTTC,CASRGRETQYF
TRBV9,TRBJ2-1,few,TRBD2,TGTGCCAGCAGTCCGGGACTAGCGGTCTCCTACAATGAGCAGTTCTTC,CASSPGLAVSYNEQFF
TRBV28,TRBJ1-2,NA,TRBD1,TGTGCCAGCAGTCCGGGACAGGGTAACTATGGCTACACCTTC,CASSPGQGNYGYTF
TRBV7-9,TRBJ1-5,once,NA,TGTGCCAGCAGCCTAAACTCAGGGTTAAATCAGCCCCAGCATTTT,CASSLNSGLNQPQHF
TRBV5-6,TRBJ2-3,NA,TRBD2,TGTGCCAGCAGCTCCGGGACTAGAGTAAGGATTGACACAGATACGCAGTATTTT,CASSSGTRVRIDTDTQYF
TRBV7-9,TRBJ1-1,NA,NA,TGTGCCAGCAGCTTAGGGACAGTGAACACTGAAGCTTTCTTT,CASSLGTVNTEAFF
TRBV16,TRBJ1-2,NA,TRBD1,TGTGCCAGCAGCCCGCCCCTGGGGACAGGGGCCTCTGGCTACACCTTC,CASSPPLGTGASGYTF
TRBV5-4,TRBJ2-5,few,NA,TGTGCCAGCAGCTTGAGAGTGGGCGGGGGCCCCCAAGAGACCCAGTACTTC,CASSLRVGGGPQETQYF
TRBV5-1,TRBJ2-3,NA,TRBD2,TGCGCCAGCAGCTCTTCGCCGGGACTAGCGGGGGGGAGCACAGATACGCAGTATTTT,CASSSSPGLAGGSTDTQYF
TRBV9,TRBJ2-1,NA,TRBD2,TGTGCCAGCAGCGTAGTCCCTAGCGGGGGGAATGAGCAGTTCTTC,CASSVVPSGGNEQFF
TRBV7-2,TRBJ2-5,NA,NA,TGTGCCAGCAGCACGGGACTCGAGACCCAGTACTTC,CASSTGLETQYF
TRBV10-3,TRBJ2-1,NA,TRBD2,TGTGCCATCAGAGCGGGGGACTTCTACAATGAGCAGTTCTTC,CAIRAGDFYNEQFF
TRBV13,TRBJ1-3,NA,NA,TGTGCCAGCAGCTTAGGCCACAGCCCTGGAAACACCATATATTTT,CASSLGHSPGNTIYF
TRBV7-6,TRBJ2-1,NA,TRBD1,TGTGCCAGCAGCCGGGACAGGGGGCCGCGAGAGCAGTTCTTC,CASSRDRGPREQFF